A single sample is the source of the 10 T cell receptor beta chains below, sequenced in a study of cytomegalovirus exposure and HLA in healthy donors. With 60 Vbeta and 13 Jbeta primers, the PCR was carried out. Generated by immunoSEQ multiplex PCR, the TCRdb table keeps only in-frame clones and is missing some. The table has approximately 190,000 clones, approximately 85% seen once. Sequenced material: PBMCs. The receptors were gathered from a woman aged 50 to 60 in good health and CMV-seropositive.

The gene calls are TRBV19 and TRBJ2-5, with D perhaps matching TRBD2 (6 bases). Looked up from germline, CDR1 is LNHDA and CDR2 is SQIVND (reference sequence). The CDR3 has 13 residues. Trimming removed 8 bases from V and 2 bases from J, with 12 bases in between. The CDR3 reads CASGGVEQETQYF. The CDR3, as DNA: TGTGCCAGTGGCGGGGTAGAGCAAGAGACCCAGTACTTC.

The CDR3 protein is CSVGGGHEQYF. DNA for the CDR3: TGCAGCGTTGGAGGGGGCCACGAGCAGTACTTC. J is TRBJ2-7 and V is TRBV29-1; 7 bases are shared with TRBD1. The germline V gene encodes CDR1 SQVTM and CDR2 ANQGSEA. Losses at the gene ends were 4 bases for V and 5 bases for J; bases not matched to a gene: 2. The CDR3 covers 11 residues.

The J gene is TRBJ1-1, the V gene TRBV5-5, with 10 nucleotides matching TRBD1. There are 14 residues in the CDR3. From germline, CDR1 is SGHKS and CDR2 YYEKEE (reference sequence). Trimming removed 0 bases from V and 4 bases from J; junction bases left unmatched: 0. The CDR3 region has the DNA TGTGCCAGCAGCTTGGGACAGGGGGCCACTGAAGCTTTCTTT. Residues: CASSLGQGATEAFF.

The chain carries TRBV4-1 and TRBJ1-2; TRBD1 might be the D (5 bases). Between the trimmed V and J ends, which lost 1 base and 6 bases, there was a span of 15 bases. CDR3 length equals 15 residues. The V gene's germline CDR1 is MGHRA and CDR2 YSYEKL. The CDR3 DNA reads TGCGCCAGCAGCCAAGGAAGCCAGGGAGGTCATGGCTACACCTTC. Translated, it gives CASSQGSQGGHGYTF.

A few counts support this clone. The chain has TRBV27 and TRBJ1-1; 7 nucleotides match TRBD1. This CDR3 region has 15 residues. The germline CDR1 and CDR2 sequences are MNHEY and SMNVEV (reference sequence). The V and J ends lost 5 bases and 1 base, in that order; junction bases with no gene match: 7. The chain's CDR3 is CASSLQGPGNTEAFF. CDR3 sequence (DNA): TGTGCCAGCAGTCTACAGGGGCCGGGGAACACTGAAGCTTTCTTT.

This chain connects TRBV7-9 to TRBJ2-1; 7 bases map to TRBD2. Germline V lookup: CDR1 SEHNR, CDR2 FQNEAQ (reference sequence). With V trimmed by 7 bases and J by 2 bases, 8 bases remained unmatched. The CDR3 has 15 amino acids. The CDR3 region has the DNA TGTGCCAGCATCCAGGGACTATATACCTACAATGAGCAGTTCTTC. Encoded protein: CASIQGLYTYNEQFF.

The chain combines TRBV18 with TRBJ1-6; no firm D call. V lost 6 bases and J lost 5, with 17 bases in between. The CDR3 is 16 amino acids. Per the germline V gene, CDR1 is KGHSH and CDR2 is LQKENI. The CDR3 sequence: CASSPAGGINNSPLHF. CDR3 bases: TGTGCCAGCTCCCCCGCAGGCGGGATTAATAATTCACCCCTCCACTTT.

The chain recombines TRBV7-2 with TRBJ1-4; D is uncertain. CDR1 is SGHTA and CDR2 is FQGNSA in the germline V gene. Trimming took 1 base from V and 10 from J, leaving 10 bases between them. CDR3 length: 13 residues. The chain's CDR3 is CASSLVLGVKLFF. In DNA, the CDR3 is TGTGCCAGCAGCTTAGTCTTGGGAGTAAAACTGTTTTTT. The full variable domain, in which reference TRBV7-2 and TRBJ1-4 provide the parts outside the CDR3, is GAGVSQSPSNKVTEKGKDVELRCDPISGHTALYWYRQSLGQGLEFLIYFQGNSAPDKSGLPSDRFSAERTGGSVSTLTIQRTQQEDSAVYLCASSLVLGVKLFFGSGTQLSVL.

There are a few counts of this clone. The V and J genes are TRBV14 and TRBJ2-7; TRBD2 matches 7 bases. V was pared by 0 bases and J by 12 bases, with 11 bases of the junction left unmatched. Per the germline V gene, CDR1 is SGHDN and CDR2 is FVKESK. The CDR3 is 14 residues long. The DNA for the CDR3 is TGTGCCAGCAGCCAAGAAGGACTAGGCGGCGGGGTGTACTTC. It yields the protein CASSQEGLGGGVYF.

The chain uses TRBV5-4 and TRBJ1-4; 11 bases line up with TRBD1. The CDR3 loop spans 14 amino acids. The junction had 8 bases not matched to a gene; V was cut back by 5 bases and J by 11 bases. Germline CDR1 SGHNT, CDR2 YYREEE (reference sequence). CDR3 loop: CASSLDRGQEKLFF. Here the CDR3 DNA reads TGTGCCAGCAGTCTGGACAGGGGGCAGGAGAAACTGTTTTTT.